Included here is one T cell receptor (beta chain) sequence, with context. These data originate in a study of preoperative IRX-2 immunotherapy in early breast cancer. Sequenced by immunoSEQ multiplex PCR; TCRdb stores in-frame clones only, minus some. Found here are tens of thousands of clones, about 90% of them singletons; the top ten hold around 9.6%. Treatment noted: preoperative locoregional IRX-2 cytokine immunotherapy. Patients received preoperative, locoregional IRX-2 cytokine immunotherapy in a phase Ib study. Germline trimming cut 2 bases from V and 7 bases from J; bases unmatched to any gene: 9. The CDR3 has 17 amino acids. Germline V gene data show CDR1 as SGHRS and CDR2 as YFSETQ.

V and J are TRBV5-1 and TRBJ2-1, with 13 nucleotides matching TRBD2. The specimen was obtained from a patient treated with IRX-2 immunotherapy. The origin of this receptor is a human donor with breast cancer. DNA of the CDR3: TGCGCCAGCAGCTTTACCACTAGCGGGAGGGCCGATAATGAGCAGTTCTTC. Translation: CASSFTTSGRADNEQFF.